This TCR beta chain derives from a study of blood T cell repertoires in COVID-19. Across the study: Sources were T cells, B-cell-depleted T cells, or PBMCs; the material itself was cDNA or gDNA.

In the source study's methods: Quantification of nucleated cells was approximated via reference gene primer amplification. Assay used: immunoSEQ multiplex PCR; TCRdb lists only in-frame clones, some missing. V, J and clone size reflect that table, while D and trimming were determined from the DNA. The sample consists of around 68,000 clones, more than 75% of them appearing once. V shed 3 bases and J 6 bases; nucleotides not matched to a gene: 14. Germline CDR1 is LGHDT and CDR2 is YNNKEL (reference sequence). This CDR3 is built from 18 residues. The chain employs TRBV3-1 (or the pseudogene TRBV3-2) and TRBJ2-1, with 10 bases aligning to TRBD1. The sequence was collected from a human donor in a cohort sampled during active COVID-19. The sequencing input was peripheral blood. CDR3 region: CASSQDRQGALRGNEQFF. CDR3 in DNA: TGTGCCAGCAGCCAGGACCGACAGGGGGCCCTTCGGGGCAATGAGCAGTTCTTC.